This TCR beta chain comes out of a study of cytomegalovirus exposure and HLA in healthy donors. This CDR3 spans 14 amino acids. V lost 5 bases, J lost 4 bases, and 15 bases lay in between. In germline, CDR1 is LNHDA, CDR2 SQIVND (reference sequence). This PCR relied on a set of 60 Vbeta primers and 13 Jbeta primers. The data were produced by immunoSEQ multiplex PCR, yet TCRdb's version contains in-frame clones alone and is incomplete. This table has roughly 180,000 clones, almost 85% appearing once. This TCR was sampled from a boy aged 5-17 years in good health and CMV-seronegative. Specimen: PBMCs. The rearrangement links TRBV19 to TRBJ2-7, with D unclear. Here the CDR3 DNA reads TGTGCCAGTAGTTCTGAACCGACTGAGTACGAGCAGTACTTC. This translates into CASSSEPTEYEQYF. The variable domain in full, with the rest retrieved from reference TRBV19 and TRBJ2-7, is DGGITQSPKYLFRKEGQNVTLSCEQNLNHDAMYWYRQDPGQGLRLIYYSQIVNDFQKGDIAEGYSVSREKKESFPLTVTSAQKNPTAFYLCASSSEPTEYEQYFGPGTRLTVT.